This T cell receptor beta chain was sequenced in a study of blood T cell repertoires in COVID-19. At the level of the study: There were acute and convalescent COVID-19 samples, and they came from the United States, Italy and Spain. T cells, B-cell-depleted T cells, or PBMCs provided the cDNA or gDNA that served as material.

As processed by the authors: Estimates of nucleated cell counts were drawn from the amplification of reference gene primers. The protocol was immunoSEQ multiplex PCR, while the TCRdb copy is restricted to in-frame clones and leaves out a portion. V and J calls and clone size come straight from that table; D and trimming were deduced from the DNA. The sample includes approximately 90,000 clones, roughly 90% of them seen just once. J lost 0 bases, V lost 4 bases, and 3 bases had no gene match. The CDR3 contains 15 residues. The germline gives CDR1 LNHDA, CDR2 SQIVND (reference sequence). This sequence originates from a man older than 75 with active or convalescent COVID-19. The genes are TRBV19 and TRBJ1-5; 7 nucleotides agree with TRBD1. The sample consisted of peripheral blood. CDR3 sequence: CASSTTGSSNQPQHF. Written as DNA, the CDR3 is TGTGCCAGTAGTACGACAGGGAGTAGCAATCAGCCCCAGCATTTT.